This T cell receptor (beta chain) was recovered during a study of shared clonotypes between healthy human individuals. Study results and limitations: It was expected that sequencing depth would affect clonotype sharing among donors.

Trimming removed 8 bases at V and 0 bases at J, with 11 bases between. Germline V gives CDR1 MNHEY, CDR2 SMNVEV (reference sequence). The CDR3 sequence is 14 residues long. Naive CD8 isolation took CD45RO-negative cells positively selected for CCR7 and excluded terminally differentiated effector memory CD45RA+ cells. This clone has a handful of counts. What it binds is not known. Sequencing was performed with immunoSEQ multiplex PCR; in TCRdb, only in-frame clones are kept and a portion is missing. Here the sample spans about 680,000 clones, about 91% being singletons. The chain employs TRBV27 and TRBJ2-1; weak D call: TRBD1 (5 bases). This TCR came from a man under 40 in good health. The sequencing input was naive CD8+ T cells sorted from blood. The CDR3 DNA is TGTGCCAGCCAGACAGCTAGCTCCTACAATGAGCAGTTCTTC. Residues: CASQTASSYNEQFF.